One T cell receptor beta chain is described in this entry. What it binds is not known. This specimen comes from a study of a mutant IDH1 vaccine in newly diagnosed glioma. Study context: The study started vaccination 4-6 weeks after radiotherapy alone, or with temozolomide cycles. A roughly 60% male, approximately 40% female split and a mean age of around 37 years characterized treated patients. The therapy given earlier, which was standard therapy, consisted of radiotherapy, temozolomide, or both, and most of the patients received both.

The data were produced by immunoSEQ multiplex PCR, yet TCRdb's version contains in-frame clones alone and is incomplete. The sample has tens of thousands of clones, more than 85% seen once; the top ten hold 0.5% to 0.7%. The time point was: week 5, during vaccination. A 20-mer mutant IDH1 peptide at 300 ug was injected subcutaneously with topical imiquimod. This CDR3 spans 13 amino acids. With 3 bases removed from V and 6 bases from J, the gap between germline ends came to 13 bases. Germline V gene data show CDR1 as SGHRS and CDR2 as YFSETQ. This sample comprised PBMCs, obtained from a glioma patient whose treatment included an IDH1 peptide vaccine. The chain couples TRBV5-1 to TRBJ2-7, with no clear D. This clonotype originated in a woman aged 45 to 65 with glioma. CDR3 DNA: TGCGCCAGCAGCTCGGGCTCGGATCTCGAGCAGTACTTC. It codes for CASSSGSDLEQYF.